What follows are 31 T cell receptor beta chains derived from one specimen sequenced in a study of identifying expanded T cells in peripheral blood (dated by TCRdb to the late 2010s). The library came from the immunoSEQ multiplex PCR assay. Here the immuneACCESS table is served through TCRdb, limited to in-frame sequences with V and J called. Missing clones are a known gap in these copies; in checked studies unresolved V genes cover under half, and the rest lacks a known reason. The table for this sample lists around 94,000 clones; around 89% of them were counted only once. The ten largest clones take up 13% to 15% of the sample. Sequencing was carried out using blood. The origin of the receptors is a person between 18 and 75 years old in good health.

This chain links TRBV29-1 with TRBJ2-7; tentatively, D is TRBD1 (7 bases). Between the trimmed V and J ends, which lost 5 bases and 4 bases, there was a span of 12 bases. The germline CDR1 and CDR2 sequences are SQVTM and ANQGSEA. The CDR3 is made up of 12 amino acids. CDR3 nucleotide sequence: TGCAGCGTTACCAGGGGGGAATACGAGCAGTACTTC. It specifies CSVTRGEYEQYF.

The rearrangement joins TRBV10-2 to TRBJ1-1; D not resolved. The germline V gene encodes CDR1 WSHSY and CDR2 SAAADI. The V and J ends lost 7 bases and 1 base respectively, with 10 bases between them. The CDR3 is 13 residues long. Here the CDR3 DNA reads TGCGCCAGCATTAAAGCAGGGAACACTGAAGCTTTCTTT. The encoded protein is CASIKAGNTEAFF.

In DNA, the CDR3 is TGTGCCGGCAACGGGAGGGCCAGGGGAGAGACCCAGTACTTC. Its translation: CAGNGRARGETQYF. The J gene is TRBJ2-5, the V gene TRBV2; TRBD2 aligns across 8 bases. The V gene's germline CDR1 is SNHLY and CDR2 FYNNEI. This CDR3 has 14 residues. V shed 11 bases, J shed 4 bases, and the junction held 12 bases outside the gene matches.

CDR3 DNA: TGTGCCAGCAGTAGCGGGGAGTCCTACAATGAGCAGTTCTTC. Its translation is CASSSGESYNEQFF. V gene TRBV6-5 combines with J gene TRBJ2-1; 7 positions agree with TRBD2. V dropped 5 bases and J dropped 1; count of bases not matched to a gene: 2. Germline V gene lookup returns CDR1 MNHEY and CDR2 SVGAGI. This CDR3 is built from 14 residues.

CDR3 sequence reads: CASSSGTSGSGTQYF. The CDR3 DNA reads TGTGCCAGCAGCTCCGGGACTAGCGGGAGTGGGACCCAGTACTTC. This chain connects TRBV7-6 to TRBJ2-5, with 14 nucleotides matching TRBD2. This CDR3 has 15 amino acids. V lost 4 bases, J lost 7 bases, and 5 bases stayed unmatched. Per the germline V gene, CDR1 is SGHVS and CDR2 is FNYEAQ.

The chain has TRBV5-5 and TRBJ2-7; D gene uncertain. This CDR3 has 15 residues. Deletions cut 2 bases from V and 1 base from J, with 13 bases between. Germline CDR1 and CDR2: SGHKS and YYEKEE (reference sequence). CDR3 sequence reads: CASSFTGLGSYEQYF. CDR3 DNA: TGTGCCAGCAGCTTTACGGGTTTGGGGTCCTACGAGCAGTACTTC.

The gene calls are TRBV5-4 and TRBJ2-7; TRBD2 matches 8 bases. CDR1 and CDR2 from the germline V gene are SGHNT and YYREEE (reference sequence). The V gene end was trimmed by 4 bases and the J gene end by 3 bases; junction bases not matched to a gene: 12. This CDR3 has 16 amino acids. As DNA, the CDR3 is TGTGCCAGCAGCAAGCTGGGTAGCGGGACCTTCTACGAGCAGTACTTC. Its translation: CASSKLGSGTFYEQYF.

The gene calls are TRBV7-2 and TRBJ2-3, with D possibly called TRBD1 or TRBD2 (5 bases each). The V gene's germline CDR1 is SGHTA and CDR2 FQGNSA. The CDR3 is 13 amino acids. V was cut by 5 bases and J by 7 bases, with 13 bases left in between. DNA for the CDR3: TGTGCCAGCAGCCAGGGCGGGTTCCATACGCAGTATTTT. This translates into CASSQGGFHTQYF.

The gene calls are TRBV6-1 and TRBJ2-7, with 7 bases matching TRBD2. The V gene's germline CDR1 is MNHNS and CDR2 SASEGT. V gave up 10 bases and J gave up 4 bases; unmatched junction bases: 13. The CDR3 contains 14 residues. The CDR3 loop reads CAITREGPRYEQYF. The CDR3, as DNA: TGTGCCATCACTAGGGAGGGCCCAAGGTACGAGCAGTACTTC.

The CDR3 protein is CASSLLVREETQYF. Here the CDR3 DNA reads TGCGCCAGCAGCTTGTTGGTTCGGGAAGAGACCCAGTACTTC. The chain couples TRBV5-1 to TRBJ2-5; D is uncertain. This CDR3 is 14 amino acids long. Germline-derived CDR1 and CDR2 are SGHRS and YFSETQ. The germline V and J ends were trimmed by 1 base and 3 bases, with 10 bases remaining between them.

This clone appeared a single time. J is TRBJ1-1 and V is TRBV10-1, with no clear D. Germline CDR1 WNHNN, CDR2 SYGVQD (reference sequence). The CDR3 sequence is 14 residues long. The V gene lost 0 bases and the J gene lost 6 bases, with 11 bases spanning the gap. CDR3 sequence: CASSESAANAEAFF. The CDR3 coding sequence is TGCGCCAGCAGTGAGTCGGCAGCTAACGCTGAAGCTTTCTTT.

This chain uses TRBV5-1 with TRBJ1-4; maybe TRBD1 (5 bases). The germline CDR1 and CDR2 sequences are SGHRS and YFSETQ. The CDR3 runs 15 residues. V lost 1 base and J 4 bases, leaving 11 bases between the germline ends. CDR3 region: CASSLFQGNNEKLFF. CDR3 DNA sequence: TGCGCCAGCAGCTTGTTTCAGGGAAATAATGAAAAACTGTTTTTT.

This clone showed up just once. This chain joins TRBV5-1 and TRBJ2-3; the match to TRBD1 covers 9 bases. J lost 8 bases, V lost 3 bases, and 13 bases had no gene match. CDR1 is SGHRS, CDR2 YFSETQ, per germline. The CDR3 length is 16 residues. The CDR3 region is CASSWGDRERLATQYF. As DNA, the CDR3 is TGCGCCAGCAGCTGGGGGGACAGGGAAAGGCTCGCTACGCAGTATTTT.

The CDR3 protein is CASSFAQNTEAFF. CDR3 DNA: TGTGCCAGCAGCTTTGCACAGAACACTGAAGCTTTCTTT. This rearrangement joins TRBV7-7 to TRBJ1-1; D is unclear. The germline V and J ends were trimmed by 3 bases and 1 base, with 6 bases remaining between them. The germline CDR1 and CDR2 sequences are SSHAT and FNYEAQ (reference sequence). This CDR3 spans 13 amino acids.

The chain joins TRBV2 to TRBJ2-5; no definite D call. Trimming left V 7 bases short and J 7 bases short, with 28 bases between. The CDR3 covers 17 residues. The germline CDR1 and CDR2 sequences are SNHLY and FYNNEI. The chain's CDR3 is CASTESRLRHPEMTQYF. The DNA for the CDR3 is TGTGCCAGCACTGAGTCTCGGCTTCGACACCCTGAGATGACCCAGTACTTC.

V gene TRBV9 combines with J gene TRBJ2-5; D gene uncertain. The V gene's germline CDR1 is SGDLS and CDR2 YYNGEE. Trimming removed 0 bases from V and 4 bases from J, with 10 bases in between. The CDR3 totals 14 residues. In nucleotides, the CDR3 is TGTGCCAGCAGCGTAGACCTCCCCCCAGAGACCCAGTACTTC. Translation gives CASSVDLPPETQYF.

The rearrangement uses TRBV2 and TRBJ1-5; unclear D gene. V was clipped by 6 bases and J by 3 bases, with 12 bases between them. CDR3 length: 14 residues. CDR1 is SNHLY, CDR2 FYNNEI, per germline. The CDR3 DNA sequence: TGTGCCAGCAGGTACCCAGGTATCAATCAGCCCCAGCATTTT. This codes for CASRYPGINQPQHF.

The chain recombines TRBV16 with TRBJ1-2; D is perhaps TRBD1 (5 bases). The germline gives CDR1 KGHSY, CDR2 FQNENV. This CDR3 spans 16 amino acids. Trimming pared 0 bases from V and 7 bases from J, leaving 18 bases between. This CDR3 is CASSQSGPGREFGYTF. The DNA for the CDR3 is TGTGCCAGCAGCCAATCGGGACCCGGGCGGGAATTTGGCTACACCTTC.

This rearrangement joins TRBV5-4 to TRBJ2-2; 9 bases are shared with TRBD1. V lost 4 bases, J lost 6 bases, and 13 bases stayed unmatched. The CDR3 is made up of 17 amino acids. The germline gives CDR1 SGHNT, CDR2 YYREEE (reference sequence). CDR3 DNA: TGTGCCAGCAGCCCAGGGACAGGGAGGCCAGGCGCCGGGGAGCTGTTTTTT. This gives the protein CASSPGTGRPGAGELFF.

This clone has only a few counts. This sequence joins TRBV14 and TRBJ1-1; D remains unclear. The CDR3 has 11 residues. In germline, CDR1 is SGHDN, CDR2 FVKESK. V was shortened by 8 bases and J by 4 bases, with 8 bases between the two germline ends. The CDR3 sequence: CASGKGTEAFF. The DNA of the CDR3 is TGTGCCAGCGGCAAGGGCACTGAAGCTTTCTTT.

The chain is built from TRBV5-1 and TRBJ2-5; 12 nucleotides align to TRBD2. CDR1 SGHRS and CDR2 YFSETQ come from the germline V gene. The CDR3 is 17 amino acids. The junction had 9 bases not matched to a gene; V was cut back by 3 bases and J by 3 bases. The CDR3 reads CASSYRQASGGEETQYF. The CDR3 DNA follows: TGCGCCAGCAGCTACCGCCAGGCTAGCGGGGGGGAAGAGACCCAGTACTTC. The full variable domain, with the rest looked up from reference TRBV5-1 and TRBJ2-5, is KAGVTQTPRYLIKTRGQQVTLSCSPISGHRSVSWYQQTPGQGLQFLFEYFSETQRNKGNFPGRFSGRQFSNSRSEMNVSTLELGDSALYLCASSYRQASGGEETQYFGPGTRLLVL.

The genes are TRBV2 and TRBJ1-2; no firm D call. This CDR3 contains 13 residues. Trimming took off 4 bases at V and 8 bases at J, with 14 bases between the two ends. Germline loops: CDR1 SNHLY, CDR2 FYNNEI. CDR3 sequence (DNA): TGTGCCAGCAGTGTCTTAATCGTACGGGGCTACACCTTC. This sequence encodes CASSVLIVRGYTF.

This sequence joins TRBV7-9 and TRBJ1-5; D is perhaps TRBD1 (6 bases). The CDR3 consists of 16 residues. The germline V gene has CDR1 SEHNR and CDR2 FQNEAQ (reference sequence). Trimming stripped 5 bases from V and 3 bases from J, with 17 bases between. The CDR3 loop is CASSPRDRSFNQPQHF. In DNA form, the CDR3 reads TGTGCCAGCAGCCCCCGCGACAGGTCGTTCAATCAGCCCCAGCATTTT.

Turning to this clone: Different DNA sequences within this sample yield the same CDR3. CDR3 sequence (DNA): TGTGCCAGCAGTTACACAGCGAGACTTTTTGAGGAAAAACTGTTTTTT. Residues: CASSYTARLFEEKLFF. V usage is TRBV6-5 and J usage is TRBJ1-4; D is ambiguous. This CDR3 has 16 amino acids. From germline, CDR1 is MNHEY and CDR2 SVGAGI. V lost 2 bases to trimming and J lost 8 bases, with 18 bases between them.

This CDR3 reads CASSFVLTSGSGYEQFF. For the CDR3, the DNA is TGTGCCAGCAGCTTTGTGCTGACTAGCGGGAGTGGGTATGAGCAGTTCTTC. The rearrangement links TRBV5-4 to TRBJ2-1; the match to TRBD2 covers 12 bases. CDR3 length: 17 amino acids. Germline assignment: CDR1 SGHNT and CDR2 YYREEE (reference sequence). J lost 8 bases, V lost 2 bases, and 11 bases had no gene match.

The genes are TRBV21-1 and TRBJ2-1; the table calls TRBD2, which could not be checked here. TRBV21-1 is listed as a pseudogene. The CDR3 is 14 residues long. CDR3 sequence (DNA): TGTGCCAGCAGCAACCGGGACTCACACAATGAGCAGTTCTTC. It translates to CASSNRDSHNEQFF.

V gene TRBV6-1 combines with J gene TRBJ2-6; maybe TRBD1 (5 bases). Deletions cut 2 bases from V and 12 bases from J, with 17 bases between. CDR3 size: 15 residues. Germline V gene data show CDR1 as MNHNS and CDR2 as SASEGT. CDR3 coding DNA: TGTGCCAGCAGTGAATTAGCAGGGTCCCTCACCGTCCTGACTTTC. Amino acid sequence: CASSELAGSLTVLTF.

The chain carries TRBV28 and TRBJ2-6; D not resolved. Trimming left V 2 bases short and J 0 bases short, with 14 bases between. Germline CDR1 and CDR2: MDHEN and SYDVKM. The CDR3 is made up of 18 amino acids. The CDR3 loop reads CASSLGLWTDSGANVLTF. As DNA, the CDR3 is TGTGCCAGCAGTTTAGGTTTGTGGACGGACTCTGGGGCCAACGTCCTGACTTTC.

With respect to this clone: Additional DNA sequences in this sample encode the identical CDR3. The CDR3 reads CASSLALASYNEQFF. CDR3 nucleotide sequence: TGCGCCAGCAGCTTGGCACTAGCGAGCTACAATGAGCAGTTCTTC. The V gene is TRBV5-1, the J gene TRBJ2-1; TRBD2 matches 7 bases. The V segment lost 0 bases and the J segment 3 bases; nucleotides outside the gene matches: 3. Germline V gene data show CDR1 as SGHRS and CDR2 as YFSETQ. This CDR3 comprises 15 residues.

The chain is built from TRBV15 and TRBJ2-2; tentative D call: TRBD2 (5 bases). The V gene lost 3 bases and the J gene lost 5 bases, with 13 bases spanning the gap. Germline V CDR1 and CDR2: LNHNV, YYDKDF (reference sequence). This CDR3 has 15 residues. CDR3 protein: CATSRRTGTTGELFF. The DNA for the CDR3 is TGTGCCACCAGCAGGAGGACGGGAACAACCGGGGAGCTGTTTTTT.

The gene calls are TRBV2 and TRBJ2-5, with 8 positions matching TRBD1. This CDR3 spans 13 amino acids. J gave up 5 bases and V 5 bases, and 4 bases lay outside the gene matches. Germline CDR1 and CDR2: SNHLY and FYNNEI. CDR3: CASSRTGIETQYF. The CDR3, as DNA: TGTGCCAGCAGTCGGACAGGGATCGAGACCCAGTACTTC.